This is a list of T cell receptor beta chains from one sample in a study of cytomegalovirus exposure and HLA in healthy donors. Here immunoSEQ multiplex PCR was the method, and the copy in TCRdb shows in-frame clones only, minus some. The sample has hundreds of thousands of clones; just over 75% are singletons. Source material: PBMCs. The receptors come from a woman in her sixties in good health and CMV-seropositive. Both conserved end residues are part of each CDR3. A D gene is named only where the DNA matches it firmly. Some rows mark clone size as missing; the rest say once, few, many or name a class of expanded clone.

V	D	size	J	CDR3	DNA
TRBV4-2	NA	NA	TRBJ2-1	CASSREDLGQKNEQFF	TGTGCCAGCAGCCGAGAAGATTTAGGACAGAAAAATGAGCAGTTCTTC
TRBV2	TRBD1	few	TRBJ2-7	CASRDRGDEQYF	TGTGCCAGCCGGGACAGGGGAGACGAGCAGTACTTC
TRBV5-1	NA	NA	TRBJ2-6	CASSTGPGANVLTF	TGCGCCAGTTCTACAGGGCCTGGGGCCAACGTCCTGACTTTC
TRBV7-3	NA	NA	TRBJ1-1	CASSLTGGNTEAFF	TGTGCCAGCAGCTTAACCGGGGGGAACACTGAAGCTTTCTTT
TRBV18	TRBD1	NA	TRBJ2-7	CASSVKGGHEQYF	TGTGCCAGCTCAGTAAAAGGGGGCCACGAGCAGTACTTC
TRBV19	NA	few	TRBJ1-5	CASTLKAGTQAQHF	TGTGCCAGTACCCTGAAGGCAGGGACTCAAGCCCAGCATTTT
TRBV29-1	TRBD2	NA	TRBJ2-7	CSVEGTGGNEQYF	TGCAGCGTTGAAGGCACGGGAGGCAATGAGCAGTACTTC
TRBV7-9	TRBD2	NA	TRBJ2-2	CASSGTSAGELFF	TGTGCCAGCAGCGGTACTAGCGCCGGGGAGCTGTTTTTT
TRBV25-1	NA	NA	TRBJ2-3	CASSEVGGTQYF	TGTGCCAGCAGTGAAGTTGGGGGGACGCAGTATTTT
TRBV19	TRBD2	few	TRBJ2-5	CASSRWTSGQETQYF	TGTGCCAGTAGCCGGTGGACTAGCGGACAAGAGACCCAGTACTTC
TRBV9	TRBD2	NA	TRBJ2-1	CASSVGGLAGGNEQFF	TGTGCCAGCAGCGTAGGTGGGCTAGCGGGAGGCAATGAGCAGTTCTTC
TRBV4-2	NA	NA	TRBJ1-2	CASSLVETAGTYGYTF	TGTGCCAGCAGCCTTGTAGAAACGGCAGGCACCTATGGCTACACCTTC
TRBV2	NA	NA	TRBJ2-7	CASSEEADFSSYEQYF	TGTGCCAGCAGTGAAGAAGCGGACTTTAGCTCCTACGAGCAGTACTTC
TRBV29-1	TRBD1	NA	TRBJ1-2	CSVGTGGGYTF	TGCAGCGTCGGGACAGGGGGTGGCTACACCTTC
TRBV7-7	TRBD1	few	TRBJ1-2	CASRSLTETGVYGYTF	TGTGCCAGCAGGAGTCTGACCGAGACAGGGGTCTATGGCTACACCTTC
TRBV6-5	TRBD1	NA	TRBJ1-2	CASSYAGGFGYTF	TGTGCCAGCAGTTACGCAGGGGGGTTTGGCTACACCTTC
TRBV19	TRBD2	NA	TRBJ2-3	CASSRAGEDTQYF	TGTGCCAGTAGTAGGGCGGGAGAAGATACGCAGTATTTT